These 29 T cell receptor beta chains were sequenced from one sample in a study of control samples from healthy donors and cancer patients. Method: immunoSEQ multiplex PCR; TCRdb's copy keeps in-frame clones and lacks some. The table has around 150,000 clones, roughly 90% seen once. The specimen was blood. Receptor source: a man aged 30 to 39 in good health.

CDR3 amino acids: CASSPQGGETQYF. CDR3 coding DNA: TGTGCCAGCAGCCCCCAGGGCGGGGAGACCCAGTACTTC. V is TRBV5-4 and J is TRBJ2-5, with D perhaps given as TRBD1 or TRBD2 (5 bases each). The CDR3 runs 13 residues. Trimming took off 4 bases at V and 5 bases at J, with 12 bases between the two ends. CDR1 is SGHNT and CDR2 is YYREEE in the germline V gene (reference sequence).

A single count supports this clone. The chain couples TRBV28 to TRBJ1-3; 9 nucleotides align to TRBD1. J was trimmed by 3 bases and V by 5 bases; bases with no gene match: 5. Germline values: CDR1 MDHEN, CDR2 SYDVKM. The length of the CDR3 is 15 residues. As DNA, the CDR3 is TGTGCCAGCAGTGCAGGACAGGGGATTGGAAACACCATATATTTT. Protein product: CASSAGQGIGNTIYF.

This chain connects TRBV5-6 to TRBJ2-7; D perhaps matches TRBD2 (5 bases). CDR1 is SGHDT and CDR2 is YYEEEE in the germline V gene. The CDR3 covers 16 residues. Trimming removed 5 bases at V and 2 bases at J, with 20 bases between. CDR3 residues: CASSPSRGNRAYEQYF. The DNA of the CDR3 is TGTGCCAGCAGTCCCTCAAGAGGGAATAGGGCCTACGAGCAGTACTTC.

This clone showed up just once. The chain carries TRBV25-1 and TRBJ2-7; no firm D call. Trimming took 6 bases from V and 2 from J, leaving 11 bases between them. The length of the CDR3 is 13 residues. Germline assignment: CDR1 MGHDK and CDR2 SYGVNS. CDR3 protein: CASSPSPAYEQYF. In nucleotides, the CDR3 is TGTGCCAGCAGCCCCAGCCCCGCCTACGAGCAGTACTTC.

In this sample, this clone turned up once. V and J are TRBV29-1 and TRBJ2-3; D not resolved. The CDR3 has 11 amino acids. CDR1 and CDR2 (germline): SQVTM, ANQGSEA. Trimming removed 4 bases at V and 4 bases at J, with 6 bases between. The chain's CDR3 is CSVVSADTQYF. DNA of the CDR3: TGCAGCGTTGTGAGCGCAGATACGCAGTATTTT.

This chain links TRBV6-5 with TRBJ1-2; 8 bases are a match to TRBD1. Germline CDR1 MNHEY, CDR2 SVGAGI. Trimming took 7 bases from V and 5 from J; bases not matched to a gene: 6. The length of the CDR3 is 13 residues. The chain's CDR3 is CASTRDRRYGYTF. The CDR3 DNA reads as TGTGCCAGCACACGGGACAGGCGATATGGCTACACCTTC.

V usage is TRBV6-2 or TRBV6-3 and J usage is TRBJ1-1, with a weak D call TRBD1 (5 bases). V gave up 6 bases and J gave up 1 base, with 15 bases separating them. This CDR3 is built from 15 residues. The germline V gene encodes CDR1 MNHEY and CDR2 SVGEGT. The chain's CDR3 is CASSGLGQPNTEAFF. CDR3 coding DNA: TGTGCCAGCAGCGGGCTCGGACAACCGAACACTGAAGCTTTCTTT.

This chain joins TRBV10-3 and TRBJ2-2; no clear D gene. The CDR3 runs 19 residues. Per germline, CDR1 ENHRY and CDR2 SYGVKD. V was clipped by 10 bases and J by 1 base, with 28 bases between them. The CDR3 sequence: CATHPRRQPRLENTGELFF. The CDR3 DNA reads TGTGCCACCCACCCCCGGAGACAACCAAGGCTTGAGAACACCGGGGAGCTGTTTTTT.

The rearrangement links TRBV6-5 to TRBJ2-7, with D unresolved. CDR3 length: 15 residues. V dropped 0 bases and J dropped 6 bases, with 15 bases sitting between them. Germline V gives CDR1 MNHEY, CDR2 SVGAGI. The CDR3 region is CASSYSISRTLEQYF. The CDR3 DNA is TGTGCCAGCAGTTACTCGATAAGCAGGACCCTCGAGCAGTACTTC.

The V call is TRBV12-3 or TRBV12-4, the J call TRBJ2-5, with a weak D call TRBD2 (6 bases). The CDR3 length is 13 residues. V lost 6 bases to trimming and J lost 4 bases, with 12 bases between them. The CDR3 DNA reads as TGTGCCAGCAGCCGGGGGTGGGGAGAGACCCAGTACTTC. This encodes CASSRGWGETQYF.

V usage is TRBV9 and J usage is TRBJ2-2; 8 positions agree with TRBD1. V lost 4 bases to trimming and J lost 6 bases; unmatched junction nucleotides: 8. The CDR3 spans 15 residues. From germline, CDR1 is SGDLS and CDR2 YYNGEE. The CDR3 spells CASSLGQGRAGELFF. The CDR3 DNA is TGTGCCAGCAGCCTAGGACAGGGAAGAGCCGGGGAGCTGTTTTTT.

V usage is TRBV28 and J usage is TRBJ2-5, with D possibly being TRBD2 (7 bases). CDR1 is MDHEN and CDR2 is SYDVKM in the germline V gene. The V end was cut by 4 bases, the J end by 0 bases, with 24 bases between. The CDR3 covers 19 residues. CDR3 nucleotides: TGTGCCAGCAGTTGGGGGCTGGGAATGGCGGGAGCCAACCAAGAGACCCAGTACTTC. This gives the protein CASSWGLGMAGANQETQYF. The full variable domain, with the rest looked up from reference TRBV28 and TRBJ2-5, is DVKVTQSSRYLVKRTGEKVFLECVQDMDHENMFWYRQDPGLGLRLIYFSYDVKMKEKGDIPEGYSVSREKKERFSLILESASTNQTSMYLCASSWGLGMAGANQETQYFGPGTRLLVL.

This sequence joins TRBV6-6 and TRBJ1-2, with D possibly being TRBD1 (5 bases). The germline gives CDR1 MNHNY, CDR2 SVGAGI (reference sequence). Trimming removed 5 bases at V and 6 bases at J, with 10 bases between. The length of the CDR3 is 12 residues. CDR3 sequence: CASSPQGDGYTF. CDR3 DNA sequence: TGTGCCAGCAGTCCTCAGGGAGATGGCTACACCTTC.

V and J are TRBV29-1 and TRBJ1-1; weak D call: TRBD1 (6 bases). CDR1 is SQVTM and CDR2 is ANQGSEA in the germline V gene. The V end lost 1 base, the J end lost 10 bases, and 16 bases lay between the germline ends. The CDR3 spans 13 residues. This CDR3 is CSVEVGGPARAFF. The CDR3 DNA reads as TGCAGCGTTGAAGTAGGGGGGCCTGCACGAGCTTTCTTT.

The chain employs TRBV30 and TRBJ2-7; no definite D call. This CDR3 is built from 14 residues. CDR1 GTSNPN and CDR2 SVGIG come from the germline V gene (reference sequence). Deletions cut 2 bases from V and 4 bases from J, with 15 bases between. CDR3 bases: TGTGCCTGGAGTAGGCGGAATTTTGATTACGAGCAGTACTTC. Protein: CAWSRRNFDYEQYF. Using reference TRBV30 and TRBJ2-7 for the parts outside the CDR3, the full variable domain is SQTIHQWPATLVQPVGSPLSLECTVEGTSNPNLYWYRQAAGRGLQLLFYSVGIGQISSEVPQNLSASRPQDRQFILSSKKLLLSDSGFYLCAWSRRNFDYEQYFGPGTRLTVT.

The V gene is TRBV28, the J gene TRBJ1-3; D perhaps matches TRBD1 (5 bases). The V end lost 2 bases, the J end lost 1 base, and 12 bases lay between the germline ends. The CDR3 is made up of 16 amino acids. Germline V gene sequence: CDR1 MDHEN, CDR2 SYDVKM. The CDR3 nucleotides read TGTGCCAGCAGTTTACCCCTCGGGGGGTCTGGAAACACCATATATTTT. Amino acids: CASSLPLGGSGNTIYF.

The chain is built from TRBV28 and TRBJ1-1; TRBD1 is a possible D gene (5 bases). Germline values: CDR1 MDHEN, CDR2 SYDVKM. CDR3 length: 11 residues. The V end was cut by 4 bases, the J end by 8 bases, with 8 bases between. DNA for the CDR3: TGTGCCAGCAGTTCTCGACAGGAAGCTTTCTTT. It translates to CASSSRQEAFF.

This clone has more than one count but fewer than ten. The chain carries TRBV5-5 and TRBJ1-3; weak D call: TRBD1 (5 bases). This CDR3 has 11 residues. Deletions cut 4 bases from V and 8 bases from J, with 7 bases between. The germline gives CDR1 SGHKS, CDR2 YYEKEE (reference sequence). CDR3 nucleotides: TGTGCCAGCAGCGGGGGGGACACCATATATTTT. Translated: CASSGGDTIYF.

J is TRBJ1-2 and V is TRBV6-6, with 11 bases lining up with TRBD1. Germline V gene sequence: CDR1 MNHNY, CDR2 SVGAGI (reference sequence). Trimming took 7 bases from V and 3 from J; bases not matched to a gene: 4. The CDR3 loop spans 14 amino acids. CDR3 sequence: CASNKGQGDYGYTF. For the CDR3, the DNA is TGTGCCAGCAACAAGGGACAGGGGGACTATGGCTACACCTTC.

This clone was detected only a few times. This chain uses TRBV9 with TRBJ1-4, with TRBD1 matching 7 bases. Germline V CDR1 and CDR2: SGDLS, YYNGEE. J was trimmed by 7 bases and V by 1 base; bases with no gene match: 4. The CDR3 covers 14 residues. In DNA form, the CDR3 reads TGTGCCAGCAGCGTACAGGGGGTTGGTGAAAAACTGTTTTTT. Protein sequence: CASSVQGVGEKLFF.

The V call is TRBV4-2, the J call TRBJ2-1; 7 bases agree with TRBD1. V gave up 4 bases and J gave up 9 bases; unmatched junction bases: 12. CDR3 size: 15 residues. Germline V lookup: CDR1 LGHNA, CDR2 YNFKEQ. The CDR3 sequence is CASSPSLPQGSEQFF. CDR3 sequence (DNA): TGTGCCAGCAGCCCTTCCCTCCCACAGGGGAGTGAGCAGTTCTTC.

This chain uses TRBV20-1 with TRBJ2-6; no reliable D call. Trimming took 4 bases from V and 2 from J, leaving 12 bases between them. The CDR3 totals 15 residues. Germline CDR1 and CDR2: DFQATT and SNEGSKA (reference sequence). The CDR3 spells CSANDPKPGANVLTF. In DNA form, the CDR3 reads TGCAGTGCTAATGATCCTAAACCTGGGGCCAACGTCCTGACTTTC.

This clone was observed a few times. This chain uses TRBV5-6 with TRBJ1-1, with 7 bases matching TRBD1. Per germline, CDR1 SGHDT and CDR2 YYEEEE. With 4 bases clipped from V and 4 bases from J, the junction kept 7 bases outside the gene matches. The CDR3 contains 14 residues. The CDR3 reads CASSVTGVGTEAFF. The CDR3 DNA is TGTGCCAGCAGCGTTACAGGGGTGGGCACTGAAGCTTTCTTT.

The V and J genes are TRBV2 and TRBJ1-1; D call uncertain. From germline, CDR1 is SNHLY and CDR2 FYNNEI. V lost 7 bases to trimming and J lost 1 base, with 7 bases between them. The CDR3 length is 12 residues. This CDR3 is CASIRRNTEAFF. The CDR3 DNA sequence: TGTGCCAGCATTAGGAGGAACACTGAAGCTTTCTTT.

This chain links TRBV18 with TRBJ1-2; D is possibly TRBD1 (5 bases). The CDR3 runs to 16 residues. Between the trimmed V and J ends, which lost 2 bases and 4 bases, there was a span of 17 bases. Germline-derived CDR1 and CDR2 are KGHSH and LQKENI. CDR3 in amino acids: CASSPRTIRGSYGYTF. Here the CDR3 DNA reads TGTGCCAGCTCACCAAGGACAATAAGGGGATCCTATGGCTACACCTTC.

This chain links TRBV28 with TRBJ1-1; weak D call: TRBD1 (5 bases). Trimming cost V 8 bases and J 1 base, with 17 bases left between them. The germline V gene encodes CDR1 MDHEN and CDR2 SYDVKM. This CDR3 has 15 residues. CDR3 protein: CASREARGKNTEAFF. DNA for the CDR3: TGTGCCAGCCGGGAGGCTCGGGGGAAGAACACTGAAGCTTTCTTT.

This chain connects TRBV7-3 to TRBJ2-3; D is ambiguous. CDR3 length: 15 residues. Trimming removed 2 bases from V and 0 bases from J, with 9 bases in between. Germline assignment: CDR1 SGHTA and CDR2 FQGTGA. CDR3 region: CASSLLGASTDTQYF. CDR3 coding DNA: TGTGCCAGCAGCTTACTTGGCGCTAGCACAGATACGCAGTATTTT.

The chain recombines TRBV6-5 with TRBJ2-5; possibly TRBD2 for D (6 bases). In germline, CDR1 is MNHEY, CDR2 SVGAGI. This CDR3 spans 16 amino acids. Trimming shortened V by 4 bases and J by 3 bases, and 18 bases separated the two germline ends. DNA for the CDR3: TGTGCCAGCAGTTTAGGTGGAGGGGTGAATGAAGAGACCCAGTACTTC. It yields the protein CASSLGGGVNEETQYF.

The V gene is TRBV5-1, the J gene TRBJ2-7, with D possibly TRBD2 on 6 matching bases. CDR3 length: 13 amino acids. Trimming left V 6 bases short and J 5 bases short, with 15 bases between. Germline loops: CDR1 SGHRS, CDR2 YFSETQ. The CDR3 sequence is CASNGEVVNEQYF. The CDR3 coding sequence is TGCGCCAGCAACGGGGAGGTGGTAAACGAGCAGTACTTC.